This T cell receptor (beta chain) was found in a study of blood T cell repertoires in COVID-19. The authors' processing: Cell counts per sample came from amplifying reference gene primers. Repertoires were generated with immunoSEQ multiplex PCR, while TCRdb's copy carries only in-frame clones and drops some. V, J and clone size are taken as reported in that table, and D and trimming were inferred from the DNA itself. The table lists about 190,000 clones, about 88% of them singletons. The V end lost 4 bases, the J end lost 4 bases, and 12 bases lay between the germline ends. This CDR3 region has 14 residues. Germline CDR1 SGHRS, CDR2 YFSETQ.

The TCR sequence derives from a human donor in a cohort sampled during active COVID-19. Sequencing was performed on peripheral blood. The chain carries TRBV5-1 and TRBJ1-5; maybe TRBD1 (5 bases). Here the CDR3 reads CASSPDGGNQPQHF. The CDR3 nucleotides read TGCGCCAGCAGCCCGGACGGGGGTAATCAGCCCCAGCATTTT.